The 6 T cell receptor beta chains below were found in one sample sequenced in a study of technical replicates of blood from a few donors (dated by TCRdb to 2015 to 2018). The library was made by the immunoSEQ multiplex PCR assay. Not all clones reach the TCRdb copy of this immuneACCESS table, which keeps in-frame sequences only. Checked studies attribute under half of the gap to unresolved V genes and leave the rest unexplained. The sample contains roughly 80,000 clones, around 94% of them found a single time. The ten largest clones capture 0.41% of the sample. Sequenced sample: T cells isolated from PBMCs. These TCRs come from a human donor in good health.

This chain uses TRBV20-1 with TRBJ2-7; D gene uncertain. The ends were cut back, 7 bases at V and 1 base at J, with 8 bases in the middle. From germline, CDR1 is DFQATT and CDR2 SNEGSKA (reference sequence). This CDR3 is built from 11 residues. The CDR3 is CSVPFSYEQYF. The CDR3 DNA sequence: TGCAGTGTTCCGTTTTCCTACGAGCAGTACTTC.

V usage is TRBV2 and J usage is TRBJ2-3; D may be TRBD2 (5 bases). V was shortened by 8 bases and J by 5 bases, with 20 bases between the two germline ends. Germline lookup yields CDR1 SNHLY and CDR2 FYNNEI. This CDR3 contains 15 residues. The CDR3 coding sequence is TGTGCCAGCCCACTGGGTCTTGAACTAGTAGATACGCAGTATTTT. This translates into CASPLGLELVDTQYF.

The CDR3 DNA sequence: TGTGCCAGCAGCTTAGACTGGGACAGTGCCTACGAGCAGTACTTC. Protein: CASSLDWDSAYEQYF. The chain carries TRBV7-2 and TRBJ2-7; 7 bases line up with TRBD1. Germline CDR1 and CDR2: SGHTA and FQGNSA. This CDR3 comprises 15 residues. V lost 1 base to trimming and J lost 2 bases; unmatched junction nucleotides: 5.

CDR3 residues: CASSLGGRQETQYF. The CDR3 nucleotides are TGTGCCAGCAGCTTGGGGGGTCGCCAAGAGACCCAGTACTTC. The chain joins TRBV7-2 to TRBJ2-5, with TRBD2 as a possible D gene (6 bases). CDR3 size: 14 residues. Germline lookup yields CDR1 SGHTA and CDR2 FQGNSA. Trimming pared 3 bases from V and 1 base from J, leaving 9 bases between.

The rearrangement joins TRBV30 to TRBJ2-2; D is unresolved. The CDR3 runs to 14 residues. CDR1 and CDR2 from the germline V gene are GTSNPN and SVGIG (reference sequence). The V and J ends lost 2 bases and 5 bases respectively, with 12 bases between them. The CDR3 loop is CAWSHNTQTGELFF. As DNA, the CDR3 is TGTGCCTGGAGTCACAATACACAAACCGGGGAGCTGTTTTTT.

Note on this clone: The junction departs from the called germline gene at one end, perhaps through a read error. The CDR3 DNA is TGTGCCAGCAGCCTAGCGGGAGGGCAACAAGAGACCCAGTACTTC. Its translation: CASSLAGGQQETQYF. The chain recombines TRBV7-9 with TRBJ2-5; 12 bases agree with TRBD2. The CDR3 extends over 15 amino acids. The germline V gene encodes CDR1 SEHNR and CDR2 FQNEAQ (reference sequence).